This is a list of T cell receptor beta chains from one sample in a study of cytomegalovirus exposure and HLA in healthy donors. The method was immunoSEQ multiplex PCR; TCRdb's version includes in-frame clones alone and lacks a portion of them. The data contain about 190,000 clones, around 84% of them singletons. The sample consisted of PBMCs. These receptors all stem from a boy aged 2 to 9 in good health and CMV-seronegative. CDR3s include the opening cysteine and the closing phenylalanine or tryptophan. A D gene is named only where the DNA matches it firmly. Clone sizes are given selectively: once, few, many, or a class where the clone is expanded.

J gene,D gene,clone size,V gene,CDR3 protein,CDR3 DNA
TRBJ2-3,TRBD2,.,TRBV10-3,CAISDSRPLAGVPDTQYF,TGTGCCATCAGTGATAGCCGTCCGCTAGCGGGAGTCCCAGATACGCAGTATTTT
TRBJ2-1,.,.,TRBV7-9,CASSLEREHNEQFF,TGTGCCAGCAGCTTAGAACGGGAACACAATGAGCAGTTCTTC
TRBJ1-1,.,.,TRBV20-1,CSARDSEAFF,TGCAGTGCTAGGGACAGCGAAGCTTTCTTT
TRBJ2-7,.,.,TRBV30,CAWSILDRPYEQYF,TGTGCCTGGAGTATATTAGATCGCCCCTACGAGCAGTACTTC
TRBJ2-3,TRBD2,.,TRBV2,CASSGSGATDTQYF,TGTGCCAGCAGTGGTAGCGGGGCGACAGATACGCAGTATTTT
TRBJ2-7,TRBD1,.,TRBV5-1,CASSDRDEQYF,TGCGCCAGCAGCGACAGGGACGAGCAGTACTTC
TRBJ2-3,TRBD1,.,TRBV5-6,CASSPGGPQRGPDTQYF,TGTGCCAGCAGCCCAGGGGGACCACAGAGAGGGCCAGATACGCAGTATTTT
TRBJ2-2,TRBD1,.,TRBV5-1,CASSLIPGQGITGELFF,TGCGCCAGCAGCCTTATACCGGGACAGGGAATCACCGGGGAGCTGTTTTTT
TRBJ1-6,.,once,TRBV6-9,CASSYLVATGGENSPLHF,TGTGCCAGCAGTTATCTGGTCGCTACGGGGGGCGAGAATTCACCCCTCCACTTT
TRBJ1-2,.,.,TRBV5-6,CASSLETVSYGYTF,TGTGCCAGCAGCTTGGAAACAGTGAGCTATGGCTACACCTTC
TRBJ2-6,TRBD1,.,TRBV4-2,CASSPRDRGFSGANVLTF,TGTGCCAGCAGCCCCCGGGACAGGGGGTTCTCCGGGGCCAACGTCCTGACTTTC
TRBJ2-1,TRBD2,.,TRBV28,CASSPRLAGYNEQFF,TGTGCCAGCAGTCCCCGACTAGCGGGCTACAATGAGCAGTTCTTC
TRBJ2-2,.,.,TRBV18,CASSLQVNTGELFF,TGTGCCAGCTCCTTACAGGTGAACACCGGGGAGCTGTTTTTT
TRBJ2-5,TRBD1,.,TRBV7-2,CASNHGDRSQETQYF,TGTGCCAGCAACCACGGGGACAGGAGTCAAGAGACCCAGTACTTC